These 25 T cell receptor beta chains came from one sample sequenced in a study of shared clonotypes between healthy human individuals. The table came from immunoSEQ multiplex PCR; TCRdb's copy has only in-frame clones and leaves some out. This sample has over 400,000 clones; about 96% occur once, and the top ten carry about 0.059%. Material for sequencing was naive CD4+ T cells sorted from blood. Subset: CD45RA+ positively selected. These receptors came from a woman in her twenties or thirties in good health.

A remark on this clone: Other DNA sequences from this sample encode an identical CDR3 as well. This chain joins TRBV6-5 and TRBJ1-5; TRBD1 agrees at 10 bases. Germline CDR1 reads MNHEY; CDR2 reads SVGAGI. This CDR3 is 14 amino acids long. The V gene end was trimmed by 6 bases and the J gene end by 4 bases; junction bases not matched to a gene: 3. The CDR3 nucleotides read TGTGCCAGCAGCTTGGGACAGGGGAATCAGCCCCAGCATTTT. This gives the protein CASSLGQGNQPQHF.

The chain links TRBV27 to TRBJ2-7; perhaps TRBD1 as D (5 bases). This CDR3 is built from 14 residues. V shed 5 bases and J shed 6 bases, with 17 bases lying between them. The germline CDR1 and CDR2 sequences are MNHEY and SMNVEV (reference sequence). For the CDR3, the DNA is TGTGCCAGCAGTGCGTTAAGAAGGGGCCTCGAGCAGTACTTC. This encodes CASSALRRGLEQYF.

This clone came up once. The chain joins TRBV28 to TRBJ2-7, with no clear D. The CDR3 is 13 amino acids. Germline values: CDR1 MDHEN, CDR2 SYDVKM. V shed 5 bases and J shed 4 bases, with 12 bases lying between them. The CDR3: CASSPAPIYEQYF. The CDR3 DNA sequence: TGTGCCAGCAGTCCCGCGCCTATATACGAGCAGTACTTC.

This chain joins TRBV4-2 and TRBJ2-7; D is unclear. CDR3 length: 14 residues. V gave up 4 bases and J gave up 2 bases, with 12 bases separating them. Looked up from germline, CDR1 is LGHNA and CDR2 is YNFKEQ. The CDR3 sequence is CASSPRPTTYEQYF. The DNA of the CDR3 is TGTGCCAGCAGCCCTAGACCCACGACCTACGAGCAGTACTTC.

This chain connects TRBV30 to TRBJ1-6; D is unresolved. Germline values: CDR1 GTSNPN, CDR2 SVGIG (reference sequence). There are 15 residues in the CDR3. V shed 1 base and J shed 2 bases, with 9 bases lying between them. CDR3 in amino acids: CAWSGRVAYNSPLHF. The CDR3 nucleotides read TGTGCCTGGAGTGGGAGGGTTGCCTATAATTCACCCCTCCACTTT.

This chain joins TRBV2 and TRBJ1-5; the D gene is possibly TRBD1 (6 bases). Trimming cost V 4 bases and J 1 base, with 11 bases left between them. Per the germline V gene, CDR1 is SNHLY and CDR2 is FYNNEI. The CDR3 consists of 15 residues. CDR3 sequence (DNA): TGTGCCAGCAGTGTGGGGGGGCTCAGCAATCAGCCCCAGCATTTT. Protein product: CASSVGGLSNQPQHF.

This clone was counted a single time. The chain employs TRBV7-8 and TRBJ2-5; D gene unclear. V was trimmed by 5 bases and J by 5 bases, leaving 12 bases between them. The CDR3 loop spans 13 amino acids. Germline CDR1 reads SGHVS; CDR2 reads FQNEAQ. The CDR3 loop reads CASSKGPSETQYF. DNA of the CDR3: TGTGCCAGCAGCAAAGGACCCTCCGAGACCCAGTACTTC.

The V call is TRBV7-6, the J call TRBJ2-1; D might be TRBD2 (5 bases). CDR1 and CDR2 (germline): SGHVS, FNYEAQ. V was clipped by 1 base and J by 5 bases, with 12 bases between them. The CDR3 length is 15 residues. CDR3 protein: CASSLEAAGNNEQFF. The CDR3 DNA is TGTGCCAGCAGCTTAGAGGCTGCGGGCAACAATGAGCAGTTCTTC.

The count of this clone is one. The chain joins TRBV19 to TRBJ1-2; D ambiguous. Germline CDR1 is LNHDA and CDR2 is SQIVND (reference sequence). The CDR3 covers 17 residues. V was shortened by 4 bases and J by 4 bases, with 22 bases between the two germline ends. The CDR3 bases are TGTGCCAGTAGTACCATCACAACCGGGAGCTTCCTCTATGGCTACACCTTC. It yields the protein CASSTITTGSFLYGYTF.

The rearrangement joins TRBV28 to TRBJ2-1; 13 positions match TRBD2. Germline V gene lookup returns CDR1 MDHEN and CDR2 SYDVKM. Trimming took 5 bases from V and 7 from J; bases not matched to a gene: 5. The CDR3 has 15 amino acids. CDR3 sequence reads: CASSPGLAGVNEQFF. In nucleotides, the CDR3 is TGTGCCAGCAGTCCTGGACTAGCGGGAGTAAATGAGCAGTTCTTC.

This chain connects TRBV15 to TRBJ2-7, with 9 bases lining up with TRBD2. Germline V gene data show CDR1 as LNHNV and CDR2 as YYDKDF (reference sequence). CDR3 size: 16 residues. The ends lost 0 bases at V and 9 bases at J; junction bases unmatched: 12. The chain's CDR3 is CATSRDRASGTFRQYF. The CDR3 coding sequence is TGTGCCACCAGCAGAGATCGTGCTAGCGGGACTTTTAGGCAGTACTTC.

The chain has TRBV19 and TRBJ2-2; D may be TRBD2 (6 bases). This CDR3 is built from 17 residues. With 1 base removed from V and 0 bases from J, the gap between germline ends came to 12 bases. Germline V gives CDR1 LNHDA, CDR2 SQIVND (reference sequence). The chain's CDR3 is CASSIGARTTNTGELFF. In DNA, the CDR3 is TGTGCCAGTAGTATAGGGGCCAGGACTACGAACACCGGGGAGCTGTTTTTT.

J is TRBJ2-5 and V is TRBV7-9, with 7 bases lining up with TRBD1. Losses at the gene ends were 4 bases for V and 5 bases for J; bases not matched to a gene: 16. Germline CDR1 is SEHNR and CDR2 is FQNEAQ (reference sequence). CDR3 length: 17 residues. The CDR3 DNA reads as TGTGCCAGCAGCTCCAGGCCGGGACAGAGAACCGGCGAGACCCAGTACTTC. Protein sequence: CASSSRPGQRTGETQYF. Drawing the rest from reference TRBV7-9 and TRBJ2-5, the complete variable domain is DTGVSQNPRHKITKRGQNVTFRCDPISEHNRLYWYRQTLGQGPEFLTYFQNEAQLEKSRLLSDRFSAERPKGSFSTLEIQRTEQGDSAMYLCASSSRPGQRTGETQYFGPGTRLLVL.

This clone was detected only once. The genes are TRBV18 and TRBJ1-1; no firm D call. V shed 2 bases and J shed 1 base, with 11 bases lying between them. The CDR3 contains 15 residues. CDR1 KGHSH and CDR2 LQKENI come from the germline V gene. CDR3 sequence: CASSPSHPENTEAFF. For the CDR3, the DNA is TGTGCCAGCTCACCATCCCATCCGGAGAACACTGAAGCTTTCTTT.

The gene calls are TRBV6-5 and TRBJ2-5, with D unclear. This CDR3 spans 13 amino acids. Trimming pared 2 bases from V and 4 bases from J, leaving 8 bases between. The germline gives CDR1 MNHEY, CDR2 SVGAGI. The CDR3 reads CASSYRVGETQYF. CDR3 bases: TGTGCCAGCAGTTACAGGGTCGGAGAGACCCAGTACTTC.

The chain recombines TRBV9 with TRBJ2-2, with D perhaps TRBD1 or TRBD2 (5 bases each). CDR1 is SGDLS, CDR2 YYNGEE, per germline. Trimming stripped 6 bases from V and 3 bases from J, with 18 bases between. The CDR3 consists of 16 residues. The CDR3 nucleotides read TGTGCCAGCAAGTCCCCCCCCTGGGGGTACACCGGGGAGCTGTTTTTT. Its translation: CASKSPPWGYTGELFF.

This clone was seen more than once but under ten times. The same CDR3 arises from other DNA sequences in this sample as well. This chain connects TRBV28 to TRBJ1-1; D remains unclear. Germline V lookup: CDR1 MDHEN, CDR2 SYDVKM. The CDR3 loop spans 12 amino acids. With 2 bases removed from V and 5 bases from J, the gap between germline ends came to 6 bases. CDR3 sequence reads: CASSLMGTEAFF. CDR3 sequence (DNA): TGTGCCAGCAGTTTAATGGGGACTGAAGCTTTCTTT.

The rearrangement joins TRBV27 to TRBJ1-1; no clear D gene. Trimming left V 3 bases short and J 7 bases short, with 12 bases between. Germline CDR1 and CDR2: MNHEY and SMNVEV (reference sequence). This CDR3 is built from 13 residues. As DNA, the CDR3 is TGTGCCAGCAGTTTGGTAGCATATGGTGAAGCTTTCTTT. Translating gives CASSLVAYGEAFF.

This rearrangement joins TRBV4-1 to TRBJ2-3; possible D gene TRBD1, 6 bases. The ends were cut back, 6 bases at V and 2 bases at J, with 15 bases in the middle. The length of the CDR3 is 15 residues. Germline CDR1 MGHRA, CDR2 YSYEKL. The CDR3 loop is CASSLVGQYTDTQYF. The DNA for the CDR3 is TGCGCCAGCAGTCTTGTCGGACAGTACACAGATACGCAGTATTTT.

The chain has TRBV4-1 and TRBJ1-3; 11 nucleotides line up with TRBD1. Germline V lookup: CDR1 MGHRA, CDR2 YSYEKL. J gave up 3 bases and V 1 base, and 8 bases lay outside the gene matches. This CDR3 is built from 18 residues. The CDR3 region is CASSQAPRTGGDGNTIYF. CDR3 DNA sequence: TGCGCCAGCAGCCAAGCCCCCCGGACAGGGGGCGATGGAAACACCATATATTTT.

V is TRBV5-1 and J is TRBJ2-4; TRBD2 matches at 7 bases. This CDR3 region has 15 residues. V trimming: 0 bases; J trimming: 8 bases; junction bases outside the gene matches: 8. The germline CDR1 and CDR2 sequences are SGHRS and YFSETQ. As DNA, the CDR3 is TGCGCCAGCAGCTTGGAGGCGCGGGAGAGTGACATTCAGTACTTC. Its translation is CASSLEARESDIQYF.

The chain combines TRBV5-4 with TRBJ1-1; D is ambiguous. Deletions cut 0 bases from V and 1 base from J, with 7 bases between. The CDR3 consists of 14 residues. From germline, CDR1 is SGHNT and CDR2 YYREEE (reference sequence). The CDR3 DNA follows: TGTGCCAGCAGCTTGGATCATGGGAACACTGAAGCTTTCTTT. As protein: CASSLDHGNTEAFF.

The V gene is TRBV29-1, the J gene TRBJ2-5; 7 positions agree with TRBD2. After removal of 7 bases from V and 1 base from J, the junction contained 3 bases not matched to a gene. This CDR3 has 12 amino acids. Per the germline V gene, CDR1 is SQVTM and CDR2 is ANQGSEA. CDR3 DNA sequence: TGCAGCGGGAGGGAGGGCCAAGAGACCCAGTACTTC. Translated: CSGREGQETQYF.

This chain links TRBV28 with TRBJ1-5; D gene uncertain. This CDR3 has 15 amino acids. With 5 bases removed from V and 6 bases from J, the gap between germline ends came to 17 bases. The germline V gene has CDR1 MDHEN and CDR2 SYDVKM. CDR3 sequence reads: CASSPLWRHSQPQHF. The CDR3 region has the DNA TGTGCCAGCAGTCCCCTCTGGAGACACAGTCAGCCCCAGCATTTT. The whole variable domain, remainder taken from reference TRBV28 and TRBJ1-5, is DVKVTQSSRYLVKRTGEKVFLECVQDMDHENMFWYRQDPGLGLRLIYFSYDVKMKEKGDIPEGYSVSREKKERFSLILESASTNQTSMYLCASSPLWRHSQPQHFGDGTRLSIL.

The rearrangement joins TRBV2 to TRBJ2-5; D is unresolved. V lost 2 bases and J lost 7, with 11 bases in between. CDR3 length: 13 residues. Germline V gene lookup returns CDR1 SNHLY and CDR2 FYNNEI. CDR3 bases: TGTGCCAGCAGTGAAACTGAACCGAGGACCCAGTACTTC. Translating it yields CASSETEPRTQYF.